This T cell receptor beta chain was profiled in a study of blood T cell repertoires in COVID-19. Repertoires were generated with immunoSEQ multiplex PCR, while TCRdb's copy carries only in-frame clones and drops some. The repertoire holds about 160,000 clones, with about 90% as singletons. Trimming took 0 bases from V and 4 from J; bases not matched to a gene: 3. CDR1 SGHTA and CDR2 FQGNSA come from the germline V gene. This CDR3 spans 15 amino acids. With respect to this clone: Other DNA sequences from this sample encode an identical CDR3 as well.

The sample was PBMCs or T cells enriched from blood (not recorded which). This chain connects TRBV7-2 to TRBJ2-1; TRBD2 matches at 7 bases. The clonotype was recovered from a woman in her forties who had been exposed to COVID-19. CDR3: CASSLAGGPYNEQFF. The CDR3 nucleotides are TGTGCCAGCAGCTTAGCGGGAGGGCCATACAATGAGCAGTTCTTC.